This T cell receptor beta chain was obtained from a study of T cell repertoires in cytomegalovirus infection. Study conclusions and caveats: Within the response measured ex vivo, HLA-C-restricted CMV-specific TCR beta clonotypes were dominant.

The CDR3 has 15 amino acids. Deletions cut 2 bases from V and 1 base from J, with 10 bases between. Germline V gene lookup returns CDR1 MNHNY and CDR2 SVGAGI (reference sequence). The table lists this clonotype with many counts. Its antigen is still unknown. One entry per CDR3 protein results from TCRdb running MiXCR on the reads. This sample has 800,000 to 950,000 distinct CDR3 sequences, with about 31% found just once. Sequenced material: cultured CD8+ T cells from PBMCs, taken from culture after CMV antigen stimulation. This chain uses TRBV6-6 with TRBJ2-3, with D possibly matching TRBD1 (5 bases). The origin of this receptor is a human donor in good health (CMV status not recorded). Some clones in this sample may be carry-over from other donors' samples. The CDR3 sequence: CASSYLIRGTDTQYF. The CDR3 nucleotides read TGTGCCAGCAGTTACCTTATCAGGGGCACAGATACGCAGTATTTT.